The 26 T cell receptor beta chains reported below all come from one sample, sequenced in a study of blood T cell repertoires in COVID-19. Sequencing used immunoSEQ multiplex PCR; TCRdb keeps in-frame clones, though not all of them. There are 60,000 to 75,000 clones in the sample; approximately 86% occur only once, and around 13% lies in the top ten. Sequencing was done on a sample of peripheral blood. These receptors all come from a woman in her sixties or seventies with acute or convalescent COVID-19.

This chain links TRBV7-9 with TRBJ1-1; D possibly corresponds to TRBD1 (5 bases). CDR1 is SEHNR, CDR2 FQNEAQ, per germline (reference sequence). CDR3 length equals 15 residues. The germline V and J ends were trimmed by 1 base and 2 bases, with 11 bases remaining between them. The CDR3 is CASSLVQEINTEAFF. For the CDR3, the DNA is TGTGCCAGCAGCTTAGTACAGGAGATTAACACTGAAGCTTTCTTT.

The genes are TRBV5-4 and TRBJ2-7, with 8 positions matching TRBD1. The V segment lost 4 bases and the J segment 0 bases; nucleotides outside the gene matches: 9. Germline lookup yields CDR1 SGHNT and CDR2 YYREEE (reference sequence). This CDR3 region has 16 residues. The CDR3 here is CASSKNRDRSSYEQYF. The CDR3 region has the DNA TGTGCCAGCAGCAAGAACCGGGACAGGAGCTCCTACGAGCAGTACTTC.

This clone has just a few counts. V gene TRBV10-3 combines with J gene TRBJ1-3; possibly TRBD1 for D (5 bases). The CDR3 sequence is 12 residues long. Per the germline V gene, CDR1 is ENHRY and CDR2 is SYGVKD. V was shortened by 8 bases and J by 8 bases, with 13 bases between the two germline ends. CDR3 in DNA: TGTGCCATCGGTCAGGGAGGGTACACCATATATTTT. Translation: CAIGQGGYTIYF.

This clone has a handful of counts. V is TRBV9 and J is TRBJ2-2; a weak D match, TRBD2 (6 bases). Trimming stripped 1 base from V and 1 base from J, with 11 bases between. The CDR3 is 16 residues long. The germline gives CDR1 SGDLS, CDR2 YYNGEE. CDR3 sequence: CASSVSGGENTGELFF. DNA for the CDR3: TGTGCCAGCAGCGTAAGTGGCGGGGAGAACACCGGGGAGCTGTTTTTT.

The V gene is TRBV3-1 (or the pseudogene TRBV3-2), the J gene TRBJ1-1, with D maybe TRBD1 (6 bases). The ends were cut back, 3 bases at V and 4 bases at J, with 9 bases in the middle. CDR3 length equals 13 residues. Germline lookup yields CDR1 LGHDT and CDR2 YNNKEL (reference sequence). The CDR3 protein is CASSQGAATEAFF. CDR3 nucleotide sequence: TGTGCCAGCAGCCAGGGGGCGGCCACTGAAGCTTTCTTT.

The gene calls are TRBV19 and TRBJ2-3; TRBD1 is a possible D gene (6 bases). The CDR3 length is 14 residues. Germline loops: CDR1 LNHDA, CDR2 SQIVND (reference sequence). V shed 1 base and J shed 4 bases, with 9 bases lying between them. The CDR3 DNA reads TGTGCCAGTAGTATAGTAGGGGGTGCAGATACGCAGTATTTT. It yields the protein CASSIVGGADTQYF.

The rearrangement joins TRBV5-1 to TRBJ2-3; D perhaps matches TRBD2 (5 bases). With 6 bases removed from V and 4 bases from J, the gap between germline ends came to 12 bases. Germline V CDR1 and CDR2: SGHRS, YFSETQ. The CDR3 is made up of 13 amino acids. The CDR3 sequence is CASIPSGSDTQYF. CDR3 bases: TGCGCCAGCATTCCGTCGGGGTCAGATACGCAGTATTTT.

This chain uses TRBV20-1 with TRBJ2-7, with D uncertain. The CDR3 totals 11 residues. V was cut by 2 bases and J by 5 bases, with 7 bases left in between. CDR1 and CDR2 from the germline V gene are DFQATT and SNEGSKA (reference sequence). The CDR3 protein is CSARLVDEQYF. CDR3 coding DNA: TGCAGTGCTAGACTAGTGGACGAGCAGTACTTC.

V gene TRBV5-1 combines with J gene TRBJ2-5; 8 bases map to TRBD2. The CDR3 sequence is 17 residues long. With V trimmed by 3 bases and J by 5 bases, 15 bases remained unmatched. The germline gives CDR1 SGHRS, CDR2 YFSETQ. The CDR3: CASSWLRTGGLLETQYF. The DNA for the CDR3 is TGCGCCAGCAGCTGGCTTAGGACGGGGGGGCTCCTTGAGACCCAGTACTTC.

The V gene is TRBV7-2, the J gene TRBJ2-7, with D possibly being TRBD1 (6 bases). Germline V gene data show CDR1 as SGHTA and CDR2 as FQGNSA. The ends were cut back, 2 bases at V and 0 bases at J, with 14 bases in the middle. The CDR3 extends over 16 amino acids. The CDR3 sequence is CASSLIFQGYSYEQYF. Here the CDR3 DNA reads TGTGCCAGCAGCTTAATTTTCCAGGGGTACTCCTACGAGCAGTACTTC.

V is TRBV19 and J is TRBJ1-1; maybe TRBD1 (5 bases). Trimming stripped 6 bases from V and 4 bases from J, with 15 bases between. The CDR3 extends over 14 amino acids. Per the germline V gene, CDR1 is LNHDA and CDR2 is SQIVND (reference sequence). The CDR3 DNA reads as TGTGCCAGTAGCGCTGGACCGACAGCCACTGAAGCTTTCTTT. Translation: CASSAGPTATEAFF.

CDR3: CASSYTRGTGELFF. CDR3 DNA sequence: TGTGCCAGCAGTTACACAAGAGGCACCGGGGAGCTGTTTTTT. V usage is TRBV6-2 or TRBV6-3 and J usage is TRBJ2-2; D is undetermined. The CDR3 consists of 14 residues. CDR1 and CDR2 from the germline V gene are MNHEY and SVGEGT. V lost 2 bases and J 4 bases, leaving 8 bases between the germline ends.

Only one count was recorded for this clone. This chain uses TRBV7-9 with TRBJ2-1; weak D call: TRBD1 (6 bases). CDR1 and CDR2 from the germline V gene are SEHNR and FQNEAQ (reference sequence). CDR3 length equals 15 residues. Trimming stripped 4 bases from V and 8 bases from J, with 18 bases between. This CDR3 reads CASSWTGAKGDEQFF. DNA for the CDR3: TGTGCCAGCAGCTGGACCGGGGCCAAGGGGGATGAGCAGTTCTTC.

This chain links TRBV7-2 with TRBJ1-5; 8 nucleotides match TRBD1. Germline CDR1 SGHTA, CDR2 FQGNSA. This CDR3 contains 14 residues. The J segment lost 7 bases and the V segment lost 6 bases, leaving 8 bases of the junction unmatched. CDR3 sequence (DNA): TGTGCCAGCAGACCATCAGGGGGCGGACAGCCCCAGCATTTT. Its protein product is CASRPSGGGQPQHF.

The rearrangement links TRBV3-1 (or the pseudogene TRBV3-2) to TRBJ1-4, with D possibly being TRBD1 (5 bases). Trimming removed 1 base from V and 0 bases from J, with 9 bases in between. The germline CDR1 and CDR2 sequences are LGHDT and YNNKEL (reference sequence). This CDR3 comprises 16 residues. The DNA for the CDR3 is TGTGCCAGCAGCCAAGCCGGGACTGCAACTAATGAAAAACTGTTTTTT. Its protein product is CASSQAGTATNEKLFF.

The gene calls are TRBV7-9 and TRBJ1-2, with TRBD1 matching over 8 bases. Trimming cost V 5 bases and J 4 bases; bases outside gene matches: 6. This CDR3 is built from 14 residues. Per the germline V gene, CDR1 is SEHNR and CDR2 is FQNEAQ (reference sequence). The CDR3 loop reads CASSRGTGGYGYTF. Here the CDR3 DNA reads TGTGCCAGCAGCCGCGGTACAGGGGGCTATGGCTACACCTTC.

CDR3 DNA: TGTGCCAGCACCAACGGGGGTAGCGATGGCTACACCTTC. Translation gives CASTNGGSDGYTF. The chain employs TRBV6-5 and TRBJ1-2, with D tentatively TRBD1 (5 bases). V dropped 7 bases and J dropped 6 bases, with 15 bases sitting between them. CDR3 length equals 13 residues. Germline CDR1 is MNHEY and CDR2 is SVGAGI.

This chain uses TRBV7-9 with TRBJ1-2; maybe TRBD1 (5 bases). The CDR3 spans 13 residues. V lost 5 bases, J lost 3 bases, and 10 bases lay in between. Germline CDR1 SEHNR, CDR2 FQNEAQ (reference sequence). The CDR3 nucleotides read TGTGCCAGCAGCCCATCCAGGGACTATGGCTACACCTTC. Translation gives CASSPSRDYGYTF.

V usage is TRBV6-6 and J usage is TRBJ1-1; unclear D gene. Trimming stripped 5 bases from V and 0 bases from J, with 16 bases between. Looked up from germline, CDR1 is MNHNY and CDR2 is SVGAGI (reference sequence). The CDR3 runs to 16 residues. The CDR3 reads CASSNQISLMNTEAFF. The CDR3, as DNA: TGTGCCAGCAGTAATCAGATAAGTTTAATGAACACTGAAGCTTTCTTT.

This clone was observed a handful of times. The chain combines TRBV7-6 with TRBJ2-2; 10 bases agree with TRBD2. Germline lookup yields CDR1 SGHVS and CDR2 FNYEAQ. V trimming: 0 bases; J trimming: 4 bases; junction bases outside the gene matches: 8. The CDR3 is made up of 18 amino acids. CDR3 DNA sequence: TGTGCCAGCAGCTTAGCGAGCGGAGCGGGGGGGCCCACCGGGGAGCTGTTTTTT. It translates to CASSLASGAGGPTGELFF.

The rearrangement links TRBV6-6 to TRBJ2-3, with D perhaps matching TRBD2 (5 bases). Germline loops: CDR1 MNHNY, CDR2 SVGAGI (reference sequence). Trimming shortened V by 8 bases and J by 0 bases, and 12 bases separated the two germline ends. CDR3 length equals 14 residues. CDR3 region: CASEEATSTDTQYF. CDR3 DNA sequence: TGTGCCAGCGAGGAGGCAACTAGCACAGATACGCAGTATTTT.

This chain uses TRBV10-3 with TRBJ1-1; a weak D match, TRBD1 (5 bases). CDR3 length: 16 residues. Germline loops: CDR1 ENHRY, CDR2 SYGVKD. V dropped 2 bases and J dropped 0 bases, with 13 bases sitting between them. The CDR3 protein is CAISEMQGRMNTEAFF. As DNA, the CDR3 is TGTGCCATCAGTGAGATGCAGGGCCGCATGAACACTGAAGCTTTCTTT.

The chain uses TRBV2 and TRBJ1-1; tentatively, D is TRBD1 (5 bases). The germline CDR1 and CDR2 sequences are SNHLY and FYNNEI. Between the trimmed V and J ends, which lost 2 bases and 5 bases, there was a span of 9 bases. The CDR3 has 13 residues. The CDR3 region is CASSEQGVTEAFF. The CDR3 DNA reads TGTGCCAGCAGTGAACAGGGTGTGACTGAAGCTTTCTTT.

This chain connects TRBV2 to TRBJ1-5, with D unresolved. V was clipped by 2 bases and J by 4 bases, with 9 bases between them. The CDR3 is made up of 14 amino acids. Germline CDR1 SNHLY, CDR2 FYNNEI. CDR3 sequence reads: CASSEWARNQPQHF. CDR3 nucleotide sequence: TGTGCCAGCAGTGAATGGGCACGGAATCAGCCCCAGCATTTT.

V gene TRBV12-3 or TRBV12-4 combines with J gene TRBJ2-7; TRBD1 aligns across 8 bases. V gave up 7 bases and J gave up 4 bases; unmatched junction bases: 6. CDR3 length equals 13 residues. The CDR3 region is CASKVQGVYEQYF. Here the CDR3 DNA reads TGTGCCAGCAAAGTACAGGGGGTTTACGAGCAGTACTTC.

The chain couples TRBV27 to TRBJ1-2, with D unresolved. Trimming left V 7 bases short and J 4 bases short, with 13 bases between. The germline gives CDR1 MNHEY, CDR2 SMNVEV (reference sequence). CDR3 length: 13 residues. CDR3 loop: CASTSSGSYGYTF. In nucleotides, the CDR3 is TGTGCCAGCACTTCTAGTGGGTCCTATGGCTACACCTTC.